This TCR beta chain was sequenced in a study of control samples from healthy donors and cancer patients. The CDR3 is 16 residues long. With 0 bases removed from V and 5 bases from J, the gap between germline ends came to 16 bases. Germline CDR1 SGHDN, CDR2 FVKESK. Clones were sequenced by immunoSEQ multiplex PCR, and TCRdb holds only the in-frame ones, with some missing. The sample contains about 70,000 clones, over 75% of which appear only once. Material for sequencing was blood. This chain links TRBV14 with TRBJ1-1; D might be TRBD1 (6 bases). The sequence was obtained from a middle-aged man in good health. The CDR3 region is CASSQDLLGTGTEAFF. The CDR3, as DNA: TGTGCCAGCAGCCAAGATCTTCTGGGAACAGGGACTGAAGCTTTCTTT.